Presented here are 12 T cell receptor beta chains from one specimen sequenced in a study of identifying expanded T cells in peripheral blood. The protocol was immunoSEQ multiplex PCR, while the TCRdb copy is restricted to in-frame clones and leaves out a portion. The sample carries 100,000 or so clones, over 70% recorded once. Sequencing used blood. The receptor set was obtained from a person aged 18 to 70 in good health.

This chain links TRBV19 with TRBJ1-1; 7 bases fit TRBD1. The length of the CDR3 is 14 residues. V shed 4 bases, J shed 1 base, and the junction held 3 bases outside the gene matches. Germline CDR1 and CDR2: LNHDA and SQIVND (reference sequence). This chain's CDR3 is CASSSRDRNTEAFF. DNA for the CDR3: TGTGCCAGTAGTAGCAGGGACAGGAACACTGAAGCTTTCTTT.

CDR3 sequence reads: CASSEPGDGKYEQYF. The CDR3 DNA is TGTGCCAGCAGTGAACCCGGGGACGGAAAGTACGAGCAGTACTTC. The V call is TRBV25-1, the J call TRBJ2-7; D possibly matches TRBD1 or TRBD2 (5 bases each). The length of the CDR3 is 15 residues. CDR1 and CDR2 (germline): MGHDK, SYGVNS. Trimming removed 2 bases at V and 4 bases at J, with 15 bases between.

V is TRBV5-1 and J is TRBJ1-1; 9 bases fit TRBD1. Trimming cost V 4 bases and J 3 bases; bases outside gene matches: 7. From germline, CDR1 is SGHRS and CDR2 YFSETQ. The CDR3 is 15 amino acids. This CDR3 reads CASSLRTGDDTEAFF. The CDR3 DNA reads TGCGCCAGCAGCCTTAGGACAGGGGACGACACTGAAGCTTTCTTT.

The genes are TRBV30 and TRBJ1-5; maybe TRBD1 (6 bases). Trimming cost V 6 bases and J 1 base, with 13 bases left between them. Germline V gene lookup returns CDR1 GTSNPN and CDR2 SVGIG (reference sequence). This CDR3 is 14 amino acids long. This CDR3 reads CACRTGQSNQPQHF. The CDR3 DNA follows: TGTGCCTGTCGAACAGGACAGAGCAATCAGCCCCAGCATTTT.

A single count supports this clone. The V call is TRBV7-6, the J call TRBJ1-5; D perhaps matches TRBD1 (5 bases). The V gene lost 2 bases and the J gene lost 0 bases, with 8 bases spanning the gap. The germline CDR1 and CDR2 sequences are SGHVS and FNYEAQ. The CDR3 runs 15 residues. In DNA form, the CDR3 reads TGTGCCAGCAGCTTATTTGGGGGTAGCAATCAGCCCCAGCATTTT. This codes for CASSLFGGSNQPQHF.

This clone was seen only once. The chain joins TRBV29-1 to TRBJ2-7; 7 bases agree with TRBD1. The CDR3 is 11 amino acids. V trimming: 6 bases; J trimming: 3 bases; junction bases outside the gene matches: 2. Per the germline V gene, CDR1 is SQVTM and CDR2 is ANQGSEA. The CDR3 nucleotides are TGCAGCGTGGGGGACAGCTACGAGCAGTACTTC. This encodes CSVGDSYEQYF.

The chain uses TRBV9 and TRBJ1-3; TRBD1 might be the D (6 bases). The germline CDR1 and CDR2 sequences are SGDLS and YYNGEE. The CDR3 length is 16 residues. Trimming cost V 4 bases and J 3 bases, with 17 bases left between them. The CDR3 nucleotides read TGTGCCAGCAGCATCGGGGGGCAGGGAATTGGAAACACCATATATTTT. Translation: CASSIGGQGIGNTIYF.

The rearrangement links TRBV19 to TRBJ1-2; no firm D call. The V and J ends lost 7 bases and 3 bases respectively, with 21 bases between them. In germline, CDR1 is LNHDA, CDR2 SQIVND (reference sequence). This CDR3 has 16 amino acids. The CDR3 DNA follows: TGTGCCAGTATCCCTACACGTTCAAACAAGTACTATGGCTACACCTTC. Amino acids: CASIPTRSNKYYGYTF.

The chain carries TRBV6-4 and TRBJ1-2, with D possibly matching TRBD1 (5 bases). CDR1 is MRHNA and CDR2 is SNTAGT in the germline V gene. V was shortened by 0 bases and J by 1 base, with 9 bases between the two germline ends. The CDR3 length is 15 residues. CDR3 protein: CASSDSPGGNYGYTF. The DNA for the CDR3 is TGTGCCAGCAGTGACTCGCCGGGGGGTAACTATGGCTACACCTTC.

In its sample, this clone was seen a few times. The J gene is TRBJ1-2, the V gene TRBV30, with D maybe TRBD1 (6 bases). CDR3 size: 13 residues. Trimming stripped 2 bases from V and 3 bases from J, with 10 bases between. Germline CDR1 is GTSNPN and CDR2 is SVGIG (reference sequence). CDR3: CAWSKGVDYGYTF. CDR3 bases: TGTGCCTGGAGTAAGGGGGTGGACTATGGCTACACCTTC.

The chain links TRBV19 to TRBJ2-7, with 7 bases aligning to TRBD1. J lost 3 bases, V lost 6 bases, and 14 bases had no gene match. The CDR3 covers 16 residues. Germline CDR1 and CDR2: LNHDA and SQIVND (reference sequence). The CDR3 here is CASSVQLGQRFYEQYF. CDR3 in DNA: TGTGCCAGTAGCGTTCAGCTGGGACAGAGATTCTACGAGCAGTACTTC.

The V and J genes are TRBV9 and TRBJ2-7; D not certain. Trimming cost V 3 bases and J 2 bases, with 12 bases left between them. This CDR3 comprises 14 residues. CDR1 and CDR2 (germline): SGDLS, YYNGEE. This CDR3 reads CASSGKTNTYEQYF. As DNA, the CDR3 is TGTGCCAGCAGCGGCAAAACTAATACCTACGAGCAGTACTTC.